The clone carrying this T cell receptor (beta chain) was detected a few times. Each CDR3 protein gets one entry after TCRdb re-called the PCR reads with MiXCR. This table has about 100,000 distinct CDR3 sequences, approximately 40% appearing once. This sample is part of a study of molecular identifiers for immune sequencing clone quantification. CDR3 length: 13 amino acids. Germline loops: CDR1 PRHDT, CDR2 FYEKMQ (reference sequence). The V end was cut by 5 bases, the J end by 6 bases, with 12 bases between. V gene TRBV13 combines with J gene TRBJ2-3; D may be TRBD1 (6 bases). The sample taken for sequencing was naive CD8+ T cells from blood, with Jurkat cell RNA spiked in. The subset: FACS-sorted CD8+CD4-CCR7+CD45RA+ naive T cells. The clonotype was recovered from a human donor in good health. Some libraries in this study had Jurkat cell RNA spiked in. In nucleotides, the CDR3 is TGTGCCAGCAGCCACTCCCAGGGGGATACGCAGTATTTT. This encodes CASSHSQGDTQYF.